The 4 T cell receptor beta chains in this list originate from one sample, sequenced in a study of Ad26.COV2.S vaccination and SARS-CoV-2 variants. The sample's treatment: 15 to 20 received Ad26.COV2.S at low or high dose, single or two shots; about 5 received placebo; per-sample allocation not given. Samples came from day 63 after the first vaccine or placebo injection. TCRdb's table, derived via immunoSEQ multiplex PCR, lists solely in-frame clones and lacks some. The sample shows 410,000 or so clones, 92% of them seen only once. Sequencing used peripheral blood, obtained in a trial of Ad26.COV2.S vaccine versus placebo. These receptors were taken from a person aged 18-60 years who received the Ad26.COV2.S COVID-19 vaccine or a placebo.

The gene calls are TRBV7-2 and TRBJ2-5; D gene uncertain. The V end was cut by 1 base, the J end by 4 bases, with 10 bases between. CDR3 length: 14 amino acids. Germline V CDR1 and CDR2: SGHTA, FQGNSA. The chain's CDR3 is CASSLDLDRETQYF. The CDR3 DNA reads as TGTGCCAGCAGCTTAGACCTCGATCGAGAGACCCAGTACTTC.

The V and J genes are TRBV27 and TRBJ2-1; 7 bases are shared with TRBD2. V dropped 5 bases and J dropped 7; count of bases not matched to a gene: 11. Germline-derived CDR1 and CDR2 are MNHEY and SMNVEV (reference sequence). The CDR3 is 15 amino acids. In DNA form, the CDR3 reads TGTGCCAGCAGTCCACTAGCGACCCTGCGTAATGAGCAGTTCTTC. It codes for CASSPLATLRNEQFF.

The gene calls are TRBV14 and TRBJ1-3, with D unclear. Germline V gene data show CDR1 as SGHDN and CDR2 as FVKESK. Trimming cost V 0 bases and J 0 bases, with 6 bases left between them. The CDR3 runs 15 residues. The CDR3 reads CASSQDSSSGNTIYF. In DNA form, the CDR3 reads TGTGCCAGCAGCCAAGATAGCAGCTCTGGAAACACCATATATTTT.

The chain links TRBV7-2 to TRBJ1-5; possible D gene TRBD1, 6 bases. Trimming removed 5 bases at V and 3 bases at J, with 17 bases between. This CDR3 comprises 16 residues. Germline assignment: CDR1 SGHTA and CDR2 FQGNSA. CDR3: CASSLGTQYFNQPQHF. The CDR3 coding sequence is TGTGCCAGCAGCCTTGGGACACAATACTTCAATCAGCCCCAGCATTTT. The complete variable domain, with remaining parts taken from reference TRBV7-2 and TRBJ1-5, reads GAGVSQSPSNKVTEKGKDVELRCDPISGHTALYWYRQSLGQGLEFLIYFQGNSAPDKSGLPSDRFSAERTGGSVSTLTIQRTQQEDSAVYLCASSLGTQYFNQPQHFGDGTRLSIL.